Included here is one T cell receptor beta chain sequence, with context. This PCR relied on a set of 60 Vbeta primers and 13 Jbeta primers. The method was immunoSEQ multiplex PCR; TCRdb's version includes in-frame clones alone and lacks a portion of them. This table holds approximately 110,000 clones, roughly four fifths found once. Germline CDR1 reads LGHNA; CDR2 reads YNFKEQ. The CDR3 covers 15 residues. The V segment lost 0 bases and the J segment 4 bases; nucleotides outside the gene matches: 6. The data originate from a study of cytomegalovirus exposure and HLA in healthy donors. The material sequenced was PBMCs. This TCR was recovered from a woman aged 55 to 70 in good health and CMV-seropositive. The chain joins TRBV4-2 to TRBJ2-7; 7 bases line up with TRBD1. The CDR3 region has the DNA TGTGCCAGCAGCCAAGACGAAGACAGGGTGTACGAGCAGTACTTC. Amino acid sequence: CASSQDEDRVYEQYF.